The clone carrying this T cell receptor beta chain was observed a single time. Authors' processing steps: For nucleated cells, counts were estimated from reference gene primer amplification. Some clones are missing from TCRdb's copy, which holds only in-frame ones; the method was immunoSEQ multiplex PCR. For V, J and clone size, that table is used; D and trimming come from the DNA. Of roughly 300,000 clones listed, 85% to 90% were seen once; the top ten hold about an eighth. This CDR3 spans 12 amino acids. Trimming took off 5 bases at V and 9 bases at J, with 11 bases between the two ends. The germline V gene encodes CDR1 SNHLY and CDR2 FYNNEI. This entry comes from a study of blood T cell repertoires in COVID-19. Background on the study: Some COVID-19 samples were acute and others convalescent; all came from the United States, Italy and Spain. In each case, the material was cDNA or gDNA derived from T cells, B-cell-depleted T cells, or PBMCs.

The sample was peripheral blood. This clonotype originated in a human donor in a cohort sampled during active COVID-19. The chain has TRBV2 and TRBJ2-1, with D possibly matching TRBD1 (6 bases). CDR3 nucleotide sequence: TGTGCCAGCAGTAGACAGGATGGTGAGCAGTTCTTC. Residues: CASSRQDGEQFF. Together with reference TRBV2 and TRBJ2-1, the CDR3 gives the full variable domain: EPEVTQTPSHQVTQMGQEVILRCVPISNHLYFYWYRQILGQKVEFLVSFYNNEISEKSEIFDDQFSVERPDGSNFTLKIRSTKLEDSAMYFCASSRQDGEQFFGPGTRLTVL.